These 21 T cell receptor beta chains share one sample of origin, sequenced in a study of blood T cell repertoires in COVID-19. Produced via immunoSEQ multiplex PCR; TCRdb's table is partial and in-frame only. The sample has about 69,000 clones, 60% to 80% seen once. The sequenced sample was peripheral blood. These receptors came from a man between 60 and 75 years old with acute or convalescent COVID-19.

The gene calls are TRBV5-1 and TRBJ2-3; 9 bases align to TRBD1. From germline, CDR1 is SGHRS and CDR2 YFSETQ. The CDR3 runs 14 residues. V lost 4 bases to trimming and J lost 1 base; unmatched junction nucleotides: 1. The CDR3 is CASSGDRGTDTQYF. In nucleotides, the CDR3 is TGCGCCAGCAGCGGGGACAGGGGCACAGATACGCAGTATTTT.

The chain recombines TRBV4-3 with TRBJ2-5; TRBD2 matches 9 bases. The V segment lost 1 base and the J segment 3 bases; nucleotides outside the gene matches: 12. Per germline, CDR1 LGHNA and CDR2 YSLEER. The CDR3 has 18 amino acids. Written as DNA, the CDR3 is TGCGCCAGCAGCCAAGGGGCGGGGGGGATTATAAGGGAAGAGACCCAGTACTTC. The encoded protein is CASSQGAGGIIREETQYF.

J is TRBJ2-5 and V is TRBV4-3; 7 bases match TRBD2. Looked up from germline, CDR1 is LGHNA and CDR2 is YSLEER. Trimming took 0 bases from V and 2 from J; bases not matched to a gene: 3. The CDR3 has 15 residues. The CDR3 region is CASSQEWGGQETQYF. The CDR3 DNA is TGCGCCAGCAGCCAAGAGTGGGGAGGGCAAGAGACCCAGTACTTC.

The rearrangement joins TRBV7-3 to TRBJ2-2; 7 nucleotides match TRBD1. Germline CDR1 reads SGHTA; CDR2 reads FQGTGA. V trimming: 6 bases; J trimming: 0 bases; junction bases outside the gene matches: 4. The CDR3 length is 15 residues. The CDR3 here is CASRDRAANTGELFF. DNA for the CDR3: TGTGCCAGCAGAGACAGGGCCGCGAACACCGGGGAGCTGTTTTTT.

V gene TRBV7-2 combines with J gene TRBJ1-5; D is perhaps TRBD1 (6 bases). CDR3 length: 16 residues. Germline V gene sequence: CDR1 SGHTA, CDR2 FQGNSA. Between the trimmed V and J ends, which lost 1 base and 3 bases, there was a span of 13 bases. The CDR3 DNA is TGTGCCAGCAGCTTAGTTGGGGGCGCAATCAATCAGCCCCAGCATTTT. This sequence encodes CASSLVGGAINQPQHF.

This clone has just one count. The chain uses TRBV29-1 and TRBJ1-1; 8 bases map to TRBD1. Germline CDR1 SQVTM, CDR2 ANQGSEA. The CDR3 is made up of 14 amino acids. J gave up 0 bases and V 6 bases, and 6 bases lay outside the gene matches. CDR3 region: CSVVTGAMNTEAFF. In nucleotides, the CDR3 is TGCAGCGTGGTGACAGGGGCCATGAACACTGAAGCTTTCTTT.

The genes are TRBV27 and TRBJ1-1; a possible D gene is TRBD1 (5 bases). The CDR3 is made up of 13 amino acids. Germline assignment: CDR1 MNHEY and CDR2 SMNVEV (reference sequence). The V gene lost 3 bases and the J gene lost 3 bases, with 8 bases spanning the gap. This CDR3 reads CASSFETDTEAFF. CDR3 sequence (DNA): TGTGCCAGCAGTTTCGAGACAGACACTGAAGCTTTCTTT.

The chain carries TRBV5-1 and TRBJ1-2; 8 nucleotides align to TRBD1. Germline CDR1 reads SGHRS; CDR2 reads YFSETQ. The CDR3 is 15 amino acids. The V segment lost 3 bases and the J segment 4 bases; nucleotides outside the gene matches: 8. CDR3 in DNA: TGCGCCAGCAGCTCGGGTCAGGGGGCCTCCTATGGCTACACCTTC. Its protein product is CASSSGQGASYGYTF.

This clone was found once. The rearrangement joins TRBV29-1 to TRBJ1-2, with a tentative D call TRBD1 (5 bases). CDR3 length equals 13 residues. V was cut by 4 bases and J by 7 bases, with 16 bases left in between. CDR1 SQVTM and CDR2 ANQGSEA come from the germline V gene. In nucleotides, the CDR3 is TGCAGCGTTGGGAGCCAGGGATCCTCTGGCTACACCTTC. Amino acid sequence: CSVGSQGSSGYTF.

This clone was observed a few times. V usage is TRBV5-8 and J usage is TRBJ1-5; the match to TRBD1 covers 8 bases. Per the germline V gene, CDR1 is SGHTS and CDR2 is YDEGEE. The CDR3 is 14 residues long. V lost 6 bases, J lost 6 bases, and 8 bases stayed unmatched. The CDR3 sequence: CASTKGQVGQPQHF. CDR3 coding DNA: TGTGCCAGCACAAAGGGACAGGTTGGTCAGCCCCAGCATTTT.

The genes are TRBV12-5 and TRBJ1-2; TRBD1 is a possible D gene (5 bases). This CDR3 comprises 14 residues. CDR1 and CDR2 from the germline V gene are LGHNT and FRNRAP. Trimming removed 4 bases from V and 7 bases from J, with 16 bases in between. The CDR3 nucleotides are TGTGCTAGTGGTTCCCAGGGAGGCGAGGGTGGCTACACCTTC. Its translation is CASGSQGGEGGYTF. Full variable domain (remainder filled in from reference TRBV12-5 and TRBJ1-2): DARVTQTPRHKVTEMGQEVTMRCQPILGHNTVFWYRQTMMQGLELLAYFRNRAPLDDSGMPKDRFSAEMPDATLATLKIQPSEPRDSAVYFCASGSQGGEGGYTFGSGTRLTVV.

The chain joins TRBV3-1 (or the pseudogene TRBV3-2) to TRBJ2-7; 9 nucleotides align to TRBD1. This CDR3 has 14 residues. Per germline, CDR1 LGHDT and CDR2 YNNKEL (reference sequence). Trimming took 4 bases from V and 4 from J; bases not matched to a gene: 5. CDR3 nucleotide sequence: TGTGCCAGCAGCCCCACACAGGGGGCGTACGAGCAGTACTTC. Encoded protein: CASSPTQGAYEQYF.

V gene TRBV19 combines with J gene TRBJ1-2; unclear D gene. The CDR3 extends over 15 amino acids. V was pared by 8 bases and J by 1 base, with 17 bases between. Germline loops: CDR1 LNHDA, CDR2 SQIVND (reference sequence). CDR3 sequence (DNA): TGTGCCAGTCACTTCCGGGATTACCTTAACTATGGCTACACCTTC. The encoded protein is CASHFRDYLNYGYTF.

In DNA form, the CDR3 reads TGTGCCTGGAGCCCCTTCAATCAGCCCCAGCATTTT. It encodes CAWSPFNQPQHF. This chain joins TRBV30 and TRBJ1-5; D unclear. This CDR3 contains 12 residues. Trimming shortened V by 3 bases and J by 3 bases, and 6 bases separated the two germline ends. Germline V lookup: CDR1 GTSNPN, CDR2 SVGIG (reference sequence).

J is TRBJ2-1 and V is TRBV2, with 7 nucleotides matching TRBD2. The V segment lost 4 bases and the J segment 8 bases; nucleotides outside the gene matches: 5. The CDR3 length is 13 residues. Germline lookup yields CDR1 SNHLY and CDR2 FYNNEI. DNA for the CDR3: TGTGCCAGCAGTGCCGAGACTAGCCATGAGCAGTTCTTC. It translates to CASSAETSHEQFF.

The chain uses TRBV9 and TRBJ2-1; the D gene is possibly TRBD1 (6 bases). CDR1 is SGDLS, CDR2 YYNGEE, per germline. The V end lost 5 bases, the J end lost 0 bases, and 15 bases lay between the germline ends. CDR3 length: 16 amino acids. DNA of the CDR3: TGTGCCAGCAGTCTCCTGGGACACAGCTCCTACAATGAGCAGTTCTTC. This codes for CASSLLGHSSYNEQFF.

The V gene is TRBV7-2, the J gene TRBJ2-5; 8 bases are shared with TRBD1. Germline trimming cut 3 bases from V and 4 bases from J; bases unmatched to any gene: 4. This CDR3 spans 14 amino acids. The V gene's germline CDR1 is SGHTA and CDR2 FQGNSA. For the CDR3, the DNA is TGTGCCAGCAGCTTCTTAACAGGGGGAGAGACCCAGTACTTC. Translated: CASSFLTGGETQYF.

This clone came up a few times. CDR3: CATSTSGTGGVTDTQYF. CDR3 nucleotides: TGTGCCACCAGCACTTCCGGGACAGGGGGCGTCACAGATACGCAGTATTTT. The chain uses TRBV15 and TRBJ2-3; TRBD1 agrees at 12 bases. This CDR3 has 17 amino acids. Germline V gene data show CDR1 as LNHNV and CDR2 as YYDKDF (reference sequence). J lost 2 bases, V lost 4 bases, and 7 bases had no gene match. The full variable domain, rest sourced from reference TRBV15 and TRBJ2-3, is DAMVIQNPRYQVTQFGKPVTLSCSQTLNHNVMYWYQQKSSQAPKLLFHYYDKDFNNEADTPDNFQSRRPNTSFCFLDIRSPGLGDTAMYLCATSTSGTGGVTDTQYFGPGTRLTVL.

The chain recombines TRBV6-5 with TRBJ1-1; TRBD1 might be the D (5 bases). The V end lost 0 bases, the J end lost 1 base, and 12 bases lay between the germline ends. The CDR3 length is 16 residues. Germline CDR1 MNHEY, CDR2 SVGAGI. As DNA, the CDR3 is TGTGCCAGCAGTTACTCGATGTACAGGACGAACACTGAAGCTTTCTTT. Its protein product is CASSYSMYRTNTEAFF.

This CDR3 reads CATRMEMNTGELFF. The CDR3 nucleotides read TGCGCCACCCGTATGGAGATGAACACCGGGGAGCTGTTTTTT. The chain recombines TRBV4-3 with TRBJ2-2; D not resolved. Germline-derived CDR1 and CDR2 are LGHNA and YSLEER. This CDR3 has 14 residues. V was cut by 10 bases and J by 1 base, with 13 bases left in between.

The chain links TRBV7-3 to TRBJ2-2, with a tentative D call TRBD2 (5 bases). The CDR3 has 16 residues. Germline CDR1 is SGHTA and CDR2 is FQGTGA. Deletions cut 5 bases from V and 1 base from J, with 14 bases between. The CDR3 here is CASSHNSAGNTGELFF. CDR3 sequence (DNA): TGTGCCAGCAGCCACAATTCGGCGGGGAACACCGGGGAGCTGTTTTTT.